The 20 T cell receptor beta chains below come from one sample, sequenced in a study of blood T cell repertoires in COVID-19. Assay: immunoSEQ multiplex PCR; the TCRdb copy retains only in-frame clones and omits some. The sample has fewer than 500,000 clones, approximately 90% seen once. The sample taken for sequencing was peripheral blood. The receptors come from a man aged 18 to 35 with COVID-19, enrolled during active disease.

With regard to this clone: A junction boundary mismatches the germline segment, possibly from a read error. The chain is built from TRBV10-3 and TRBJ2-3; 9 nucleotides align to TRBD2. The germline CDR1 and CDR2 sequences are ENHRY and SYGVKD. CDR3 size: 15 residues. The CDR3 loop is CAIGDAGGSTDTQYF. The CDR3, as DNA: TGTGCCATCGGTGACGCGGGGGGGAGCACAGATACGCAGTATTTT.

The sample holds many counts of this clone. CDR3 sequence reads: CASSAPEQATGELFF. As DNA, the CDR3 is TGTGCCAGCAGCGCCCCAGAGCAGGCGACCGGGGAGCTGTTTTTT. The chain uses TRBV9 and TRBJ2-2, with D unclear. The CDR3 length is 15 residues. The V end was cut by 3 bases, the J end by 5 bases, with 14 bases between. Looked up from germline, CDR1 is SGDLS and CDR2 is YYNGEE.

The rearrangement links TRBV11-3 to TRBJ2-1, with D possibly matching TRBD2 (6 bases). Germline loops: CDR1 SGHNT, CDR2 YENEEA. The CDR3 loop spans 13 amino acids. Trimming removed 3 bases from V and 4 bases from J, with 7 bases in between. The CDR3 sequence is CASSLTRYNEQFF. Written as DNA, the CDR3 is TGTGCCAGCAGCTTGACTAGGTACAATGAGCAGTTCTTC.

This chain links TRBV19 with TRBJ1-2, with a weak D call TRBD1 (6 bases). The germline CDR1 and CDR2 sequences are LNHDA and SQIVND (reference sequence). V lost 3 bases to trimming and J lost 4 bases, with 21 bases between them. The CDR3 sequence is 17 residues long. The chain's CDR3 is CASSIAHRDYSFYGYTF. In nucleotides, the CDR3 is TGTGCCAGTAGTATCGCCCACAGGGATTACTCCTTCTATGGCTACACCTTC.

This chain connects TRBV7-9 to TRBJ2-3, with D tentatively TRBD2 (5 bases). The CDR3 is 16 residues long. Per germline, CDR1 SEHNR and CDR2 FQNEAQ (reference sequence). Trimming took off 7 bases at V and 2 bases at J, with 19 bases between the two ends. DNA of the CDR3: TGTGCCAGCACCCCCGACCGTAGGGAGATCACAGATACGCAGTATTTT. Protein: CASTPDRREITDTQYF.

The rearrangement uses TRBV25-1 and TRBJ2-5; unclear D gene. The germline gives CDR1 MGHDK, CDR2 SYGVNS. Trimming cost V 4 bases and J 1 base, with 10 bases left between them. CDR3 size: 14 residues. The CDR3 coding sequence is TGTGCCAGCAGTGTCTCTAGAGGCCAAGAGACCCAGTACTTC. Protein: CASSVSRGQETQYF.

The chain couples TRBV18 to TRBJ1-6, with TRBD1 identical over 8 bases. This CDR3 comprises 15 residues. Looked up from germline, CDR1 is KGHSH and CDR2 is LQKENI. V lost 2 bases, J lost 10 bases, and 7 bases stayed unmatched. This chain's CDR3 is CASSPETGVKSPLHF. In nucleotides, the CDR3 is TGTGCCAGCTCACCAGAGACAGGGGTCAAATCACCCCTCCACTTT.

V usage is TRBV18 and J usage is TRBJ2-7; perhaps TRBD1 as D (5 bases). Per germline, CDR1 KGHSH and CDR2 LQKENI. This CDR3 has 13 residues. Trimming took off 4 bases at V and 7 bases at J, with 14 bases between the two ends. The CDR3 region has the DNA TGTGCCAGCTCACGTAGCAGGGTGGATGAGCAGTACTTC. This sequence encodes CASSRSRVDEQYF.

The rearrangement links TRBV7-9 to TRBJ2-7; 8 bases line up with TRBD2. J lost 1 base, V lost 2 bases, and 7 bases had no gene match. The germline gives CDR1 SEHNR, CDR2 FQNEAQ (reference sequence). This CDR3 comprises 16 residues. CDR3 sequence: CASSLRRAGGSYEQYF. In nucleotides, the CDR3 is TGTGCCAGCAGCTTAAGGCGGGCGGGAGGATCCTACGAGCAGTACTTC.

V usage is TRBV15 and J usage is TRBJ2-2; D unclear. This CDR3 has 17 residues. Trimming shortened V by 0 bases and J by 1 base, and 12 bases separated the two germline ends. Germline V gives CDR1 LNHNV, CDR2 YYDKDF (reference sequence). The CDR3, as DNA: TGTGCCACCAGCAGAGATAAGACACCCGAGAACACCGGGGAGCTGTTTTTT. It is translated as CATSRDKTPENTGELFF.

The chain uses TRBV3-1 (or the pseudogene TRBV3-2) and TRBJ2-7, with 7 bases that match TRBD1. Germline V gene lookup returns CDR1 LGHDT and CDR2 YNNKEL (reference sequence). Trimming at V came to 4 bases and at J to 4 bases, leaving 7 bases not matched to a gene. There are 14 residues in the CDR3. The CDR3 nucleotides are TGTGCCAGCAGCCTATCAGGGGGAAGGTACGAGCAGTACTTC. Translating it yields CASSLSGGRYEQYF.

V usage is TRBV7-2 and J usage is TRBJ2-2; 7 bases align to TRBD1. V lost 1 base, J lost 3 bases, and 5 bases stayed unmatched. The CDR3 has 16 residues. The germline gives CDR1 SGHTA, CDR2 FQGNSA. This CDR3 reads CASSLGSTGDTGELFF. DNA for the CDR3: TGTGCCAGCAGCTTAGGCAGCACAGGGGACACCGGGGAGCTGTTTTTT.

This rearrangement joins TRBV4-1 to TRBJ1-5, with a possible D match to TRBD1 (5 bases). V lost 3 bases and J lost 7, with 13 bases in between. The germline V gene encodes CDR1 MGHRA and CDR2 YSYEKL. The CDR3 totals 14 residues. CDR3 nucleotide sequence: TGCGCCAGCAGCCAGCAGGGAGGTGGACAGCCCCAGCATTTT. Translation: CASSQQGGGQPQHF.

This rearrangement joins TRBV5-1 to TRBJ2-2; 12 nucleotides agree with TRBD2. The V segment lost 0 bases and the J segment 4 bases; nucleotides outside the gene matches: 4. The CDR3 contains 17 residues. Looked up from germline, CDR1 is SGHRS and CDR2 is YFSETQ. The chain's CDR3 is CASSLALAGGITGELFF. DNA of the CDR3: TGCGCCAGCAGCTTGGCCCTAGCGGGGGGGATCACCGGGGAGCTGTTTTTT.

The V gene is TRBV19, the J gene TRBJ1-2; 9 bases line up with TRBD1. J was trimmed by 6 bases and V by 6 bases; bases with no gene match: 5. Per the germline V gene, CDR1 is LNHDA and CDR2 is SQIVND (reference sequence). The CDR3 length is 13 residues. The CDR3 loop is CASRTDRGDGYTF. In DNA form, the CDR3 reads TGTGCCAGTAGGACGGACAGGGGCGATGGCTACACCTTC.

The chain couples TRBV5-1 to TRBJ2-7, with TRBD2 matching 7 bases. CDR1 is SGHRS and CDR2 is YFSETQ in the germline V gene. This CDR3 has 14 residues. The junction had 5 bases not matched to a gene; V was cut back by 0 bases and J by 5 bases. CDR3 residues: CASSLEAGINEQYF. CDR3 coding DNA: TGCGCCAGCAGCTTGGAAGCGGGGATAAACGAGCAGTACTTC. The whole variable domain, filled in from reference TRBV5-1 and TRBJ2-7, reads KAGVTQTPRYLIKTRGQQVTLSCSPISGHRSVSWYQQTPGQGLQFLFEYFSETQRNKGNFPGRFSGRQFSNSRSEMNVSTLELGDSALYLCASSLEAGINEQYFGPGTRLTVT.

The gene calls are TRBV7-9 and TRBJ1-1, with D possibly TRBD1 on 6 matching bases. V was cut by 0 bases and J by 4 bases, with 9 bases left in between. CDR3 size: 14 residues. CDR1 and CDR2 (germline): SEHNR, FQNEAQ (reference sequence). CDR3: CASSLARGGTEAFF. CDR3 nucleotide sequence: TGTGCCAGCAGCTTAGCCAGGGGCGGCACTGAAGCTTTCTTT.

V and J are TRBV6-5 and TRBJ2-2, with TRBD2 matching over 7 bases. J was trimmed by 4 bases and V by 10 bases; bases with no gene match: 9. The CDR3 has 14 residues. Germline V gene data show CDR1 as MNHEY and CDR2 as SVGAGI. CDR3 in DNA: TGTGCCACGACGGGACCGGGGGGCACCGGGGAGCTGTTTTTT. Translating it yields CATTGPGGTGELFF.

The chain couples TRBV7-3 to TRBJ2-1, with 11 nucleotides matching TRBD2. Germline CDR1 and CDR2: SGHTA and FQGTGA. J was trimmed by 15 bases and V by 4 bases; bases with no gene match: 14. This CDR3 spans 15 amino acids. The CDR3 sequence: CASSSTGTSGEARFF. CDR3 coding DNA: TGTGCCAGCAGCTCCACCGGGACTAGCGGAGAAGCTAGGTTCTTC.

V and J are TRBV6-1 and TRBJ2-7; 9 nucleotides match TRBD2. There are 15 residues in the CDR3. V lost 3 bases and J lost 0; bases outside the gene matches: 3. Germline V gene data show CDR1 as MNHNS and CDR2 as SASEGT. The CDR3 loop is CASSDSGGLSYEQYF. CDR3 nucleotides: TGTGCCAGCAGTGATAGCGGGGGCCTCTCCTACGAGCAGTACTTC.